These 3 T cell receptor beta chains originate from one sample sequenced in a study of T-cell reconstitution after alpha-beta-depleted transplantation in children. This sample's TCRbeta library carried unique molecular identifier barcodes. TCRdb used MiXCR to reprocess the PCR reads, holding one entry per CDR3 protein. The sample lists 70,000 to 95,000 distinct CDR3 sequences; 18% were seen once. The sample in question was PBMCs, mostly from graft donor cells, obtained 360 days after TCRalphabeta/CD19-depleted stem cell transplant. The source of these receptors is a male patient aged 2 to 10 who had a stem cell transplant for acute lymphoblastic leukemia, so the T cells may come from the graft donor.

This clonotype occurred many times. The CDR3 is CASSREGDYQPQHF. The CDR3 DNA follows: TGTGCCAGCAGTCGTGAGGGGGATTATCAGCCCCAGCATTTT. V is TRBV12-3 or TRBV12-4 and J is TRBJ1-5; possibly TRBD1 for D (6 bases). Deletions cut 5 bases from V and 5 bases from J, with 13 bases between. This CDR3 comprises 14 residues.

The chain carries TRBV21-1 and TRBJ2-7. TRBV21-1 is a recognized pseudogene. There are 14 residues in the CDR3. The chain's CDR3 is CASSKAGGSYEQYF. The CDR3, as DNA: TGTGCCAGCAGCAAAGCGGGCGGCTCCTACGAGCAGTACTTC.

Here the CDR3 DNA reads TGCGCCAGCAGCTTGGTCCTAGGTACAGATACGCAGTATTTT. Encoded protein: CASSLVLGTDTQYF. The J gene is TRBJ2-3, the V gene TRBV5-1, with no clear D. This CDR3 region has 14 residues. V lost 0 bases and J 3 bases, leaving 8 bases between the germline ends. CDR1 SGHRS and CDR2 YFSETQ come from the germline V gene. Filled out from reference TRBV5-1 and TRBJ2-3, the complete variable domain reads KAGVTQTPRYLIKTRGQQVTLSCSPISGHRSVSWYQQTPGQGLQFLFEYFSETQRNKGNFPGRFSGRQFSNSRSEMNVSTLELGDSALYLCASSLVLGTDTQYFGPGTRLTVL.